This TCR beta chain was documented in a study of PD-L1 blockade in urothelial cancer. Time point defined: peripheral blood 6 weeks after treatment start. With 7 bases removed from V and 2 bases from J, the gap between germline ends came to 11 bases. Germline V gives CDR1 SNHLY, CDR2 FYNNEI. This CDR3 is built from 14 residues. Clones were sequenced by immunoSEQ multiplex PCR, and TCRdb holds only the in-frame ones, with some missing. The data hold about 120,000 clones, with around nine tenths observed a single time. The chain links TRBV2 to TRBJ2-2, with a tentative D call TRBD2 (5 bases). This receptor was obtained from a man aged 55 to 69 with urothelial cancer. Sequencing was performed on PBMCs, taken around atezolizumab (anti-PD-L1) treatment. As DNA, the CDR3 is TGTGCCAGCAAACCGAGCGGAAACACCGGGGAGCTGTTTTTT. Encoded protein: CASKPSGNTGELFF.